The rows below give T cell receptor beta chains drawn from one sample of a study of T-cell memory formation after mild COVID-19. In TCRdb, the 5' RACE reads were re-called with MiXCR into one record per CDR3 protein. The table records 190,000 or so distinct CDR3 sequences, about a fifth of them present only once. Sequenced input: PBMCs or a T cell subset sorted from them (not recorded which). All receptors derive from an adult woman who had mild COVID-19 (a few samples of this study predate the infection). Cell type and time point are not known. Each CDR3 is given with its conserved first and last residue. Each record gives: V gene, J gene, clone size, D gene, CDR3 DNA, CDR3 protein. D genes are given only for firm matches. Rows may omit the clone size; those that give it use once, few, many or a size class.

>TRBV4-1|TRBJ2-3|few|TRBD2
TGCGCCAGCAGCCAACGGTTAGCGGGGGTGGATACGCAGTATTTT
CASSQRLAGVDTQYF
>TRBV4-2|TRBJ1-5|few|NA
TGTGCCAGCAGCCAAGAAACAGGCAACAATCAGCCCCAGCATTTT
CASSQETGNNQPQHF
>TRBV29-1|TRBJ2-3|few|NA
TGCAGCGTTGTCAATCCGGGGACAGATACGCAGTATTTT
CSVVNPGTDTQYF
>TRBV20-1|TRBJ2-1|medium-sized|NA
TGCAGTGCTAGAGTTAAGGATAATGAGCAGTTCTTC
CSARVKDNEQFF
>TRBV12-3/TRBV12-4|TRBJ2-3|NA|NA
TGTGCCAGCAGTTTTTTGGCCACAGATACGCAGTATTTT
CASSFLATDTQYF
>TRBV4-3|TRBJ2-5|NA|NA
TGCGCCAGCAGCCAACGAGATAGGGCGAGGGAGACCCAGTACTTC
CASSQRDRARETQYF
>TRBV29-1|TRBJ2-1|few|NA
TGCAGCGTTGAAGATAGGGGACGAAGCAATGAGCAGTTCTTC
CSVEDRGRSNEQFF
>TRBV2|TRBJ2-1|NA|TRBD2
TGTGCCAGCAGTGAATGGGCGGGAGAAGACAATGAGCAGTTCTTC
CASSEWAGEDNEQFF
>TRBV24-1|TRBJ2-1|few|TRBD2
TGTGCCACCACTGGGACTAGCGGAAACTACAATGAGCAGTTCTTC
CATTGTSGNYNEQFF
>TRBV5-1|TRBJ1-1|few|NA
TGCGCCAGCGACGAGACCGGGAACACTGAAGCTTTCTTT
CASDETGNTEAFF
>TRBV5-1|TRBJ2-5|NA|NA
TGTGCCAGCAATACAGGTTTGGGTGAGACCCAGTACTTC
CASNTGLGETQYF
>TRBV7-6|TRBJ2-7|NA|NA
TGTGCCAGCAGCGACAGTTGGGGGGCCGTTGCCGAGCAGTACTTC
CASSDSWGAVAEQYF
>TRBV7-9|TRBJ2-4|once|NA
TGTGCCACCGATACGGACAGAAACATTCAGTACTTC
CATDTDRNIQYF
>TRBV3-1|TRBJ2-7|NA|TRBD1
TGTGCCAGCAGCCAACTAGTTCAGGGGGCCTACGAGCAGTACTTC
CASSQLVQGAYEQYF
>TRBV29-1|TRBJ2-1|NA|TRBD1
TGCAGCGTTGTGGGCAGGGGGCCTTCCTACAATGAGCAGTTCTTC
CSVVGRGPSYNEQFF
>TRBV6-6|TRBJ1-4|NA|NA
TGTGCCAGCAGTATCTCAGGGGCGGATGAAAAACTGTTTTTT
CASSISGADEKLFF
>TRBV24-1|TRBJ1-5|few|NA
TGTGCCACCGGGGGGGGTAATAATCAGCCCCAGCATTTT
CATGGGNNQPQHF
>TRBV7-6|TRBJ2-7|few|TRBD1
TGTGCCAGCAGCACCGGGACAGGCTCCTACGAGCAGTACTTC
CASSTGTGSYEQYF
>TRBV29-1|TRBJ2-7|NA|NA
TGCAGCGTCGAGGACGGCCCCTACGAGCAGTACTTC
CSVEDGPYEQYF
>TRBV5-6|TRBJ1-1|NA|NA
TGTGCCAGCAGCTGGGGGACGGGTCGAGGAGCTTTCTTT
CASSWGTGRGAFF
>TRBV20-1|TRBJ2-5|NA|NA
TGCAGTGCTAGAGCTTTGGGGACCCAGTACTTC
CSARALGTQYF
>TRBV4-1|TRBJ1-2|once|NA
TGCGCCAGCAGCCAAGTTAGCCAGGGAGATGGCTACACCTTC
CASSQVSQGDGYTF
>TRBV27|TRBJ1-4|few|NA
TGTGCCAGCAGTTTGTCCGGGATCAATAAACTGTTTTTT
CASSLSGINKLFF
>TRBV27|TRBJ2-1|NA|TRBD1
TGTGCCAGCAGTTTGACAGGGTATGAGCAGTTCTTC
CASSLTGYEQFF
>TRBV7-6|TRBJ2-2|NA|NA
TGTGCCAGCAGCCCCCTTCTACAGGGACCCGGGGAGCTGTTTTTT
CASSPLLQGPGELFF
>TRBV7-6|TRBJ1-1|many|NA
TGTGCCAGCAGCTTAGGCCCAGGAGGTGCCCCAGACACTGAAGCTTTCTTT
CASSLGPGGAPDTEAFF
>TRBV7-2|TRBJ2-7|NA|NA
TGTGCCAGCAGCACGCGGGGTCCCCGGGAGTGGTACTTC
CASSTRGPREWYF